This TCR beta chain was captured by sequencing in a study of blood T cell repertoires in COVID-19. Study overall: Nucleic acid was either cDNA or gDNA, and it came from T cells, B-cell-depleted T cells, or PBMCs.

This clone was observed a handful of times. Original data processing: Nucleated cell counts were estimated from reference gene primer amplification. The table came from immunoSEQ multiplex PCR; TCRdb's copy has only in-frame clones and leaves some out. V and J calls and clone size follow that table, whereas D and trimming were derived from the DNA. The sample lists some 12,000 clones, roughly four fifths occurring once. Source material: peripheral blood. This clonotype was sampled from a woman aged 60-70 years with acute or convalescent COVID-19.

CDR3 region: CASSQLGDYYGYTF. The CDR3 nucleotides read TGTGCCAGCAGCCAGCTGGGAGATTACTATGGCTACACCTTC. The chain uses TRBV4-2 and TRBJ1-2; D remains unclear. V gave up 3 bases and J gave up 3 bases, with 11 bases separating them. This CDR3 region has 14 residues. Germline V CDR1 and CDR2: LGHNA, YNFKEQ.